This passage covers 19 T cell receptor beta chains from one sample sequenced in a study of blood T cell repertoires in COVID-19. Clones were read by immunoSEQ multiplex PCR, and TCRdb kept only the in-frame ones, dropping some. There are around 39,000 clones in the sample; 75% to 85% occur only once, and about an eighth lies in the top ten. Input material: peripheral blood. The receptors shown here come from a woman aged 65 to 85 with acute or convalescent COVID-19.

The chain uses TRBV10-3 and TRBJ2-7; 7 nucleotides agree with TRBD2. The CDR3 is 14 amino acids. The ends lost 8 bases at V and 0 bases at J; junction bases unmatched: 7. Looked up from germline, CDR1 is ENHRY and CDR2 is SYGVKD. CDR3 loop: CAIRWGGSSYEQYF. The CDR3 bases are TGTGCCATCCGCTGGGGCGGGAGCTCCTACGAGCAGTACTTC.

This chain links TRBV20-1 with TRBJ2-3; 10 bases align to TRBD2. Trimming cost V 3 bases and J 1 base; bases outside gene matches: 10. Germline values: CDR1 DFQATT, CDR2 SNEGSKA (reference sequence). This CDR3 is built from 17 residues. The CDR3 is CSASMASGGVGTDTQYF. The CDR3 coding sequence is TGCAGTGCTAGTATGGCTAGCGGGGGAGTAGGCACAGATACGCAGTATTTT.

CDR3 coding DNA: TGTGCCAGCTCACCCGGGACAGTTAGTGGCTACACCTTC. Its translation: CASSPGTVSGYTF. The chain joins TRBV18 to TRBJ1-2; the match to TRBD1 covers 7 bases. The germline CDR1 and CDR2 sequences are KGHSH and LQKENI. Trimming took 3 bases from V and 7 from J; bases not matched to a gene: 5. CDR3 length equals 13 residues.

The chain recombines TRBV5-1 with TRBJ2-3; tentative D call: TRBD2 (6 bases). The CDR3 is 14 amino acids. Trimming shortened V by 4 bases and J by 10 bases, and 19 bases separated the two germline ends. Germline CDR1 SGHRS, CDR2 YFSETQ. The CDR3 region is CASSQAPSGGAQYF. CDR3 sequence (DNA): TGCGCCAGCAGCCAAGCCCCTAGTGGAGGGGCGCAGTATTTT.

The CDR3 loop reads CSATIGVGGSGYTF. DNA of the CDR3: TGCAGCGCTACCATCGGGGTTGGGGGGAGCGGCTACACCTTC. The chain links TRBV29-1 to TRBJ1-2, with TRBD1 as a possible D gene (5 bases). The germline V and J ends were trimmed by 7 bases and 8 bases, with 23 bases remaining between them. Germline loops: CDR1 SQVTM, CDR2 ANQGSEA. This CDR3 region has 14 residues.

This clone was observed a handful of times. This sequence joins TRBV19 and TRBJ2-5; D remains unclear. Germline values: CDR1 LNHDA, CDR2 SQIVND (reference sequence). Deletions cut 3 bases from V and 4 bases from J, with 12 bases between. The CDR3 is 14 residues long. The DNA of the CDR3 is TGTGCCAGTAGTATCCAAGCCCCGGGAGAGACCCAGTACTTC. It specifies CASSIQAPGETQYF.

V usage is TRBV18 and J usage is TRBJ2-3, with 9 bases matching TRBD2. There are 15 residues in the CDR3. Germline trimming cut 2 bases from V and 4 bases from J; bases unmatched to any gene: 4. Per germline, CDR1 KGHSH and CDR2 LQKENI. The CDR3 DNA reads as TGTGCCAGCTCACCAGCGGGAGGGAGTGCAGATACGCAGTATTTT. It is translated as CASSPAGGSADTQYF.

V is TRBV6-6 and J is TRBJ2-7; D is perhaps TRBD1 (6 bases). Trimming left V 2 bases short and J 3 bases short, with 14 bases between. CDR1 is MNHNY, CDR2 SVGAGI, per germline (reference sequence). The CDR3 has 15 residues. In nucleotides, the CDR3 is TGTGCCAGCAGTTACCATCAGGGGAAGGGCTACGAGCAGTACTTC. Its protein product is CASSYHQGKGYEQYF.

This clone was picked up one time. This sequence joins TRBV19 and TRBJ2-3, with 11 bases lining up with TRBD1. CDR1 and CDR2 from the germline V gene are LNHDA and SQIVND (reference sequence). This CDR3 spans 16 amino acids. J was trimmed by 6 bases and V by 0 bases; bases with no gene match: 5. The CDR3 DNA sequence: TGTGCCAGTAGTATAGATGGACAGGGGGCTGGGGATACGCAGTATTTT. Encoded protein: CASSIDGQGAGDTQYF.

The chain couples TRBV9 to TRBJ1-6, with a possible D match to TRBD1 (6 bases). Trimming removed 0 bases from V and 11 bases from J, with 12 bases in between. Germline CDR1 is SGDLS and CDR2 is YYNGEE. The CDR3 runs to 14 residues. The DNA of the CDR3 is TGTGCCAGCAGCGTAGGCAGGGGTAGTACACCCCTCCACTTT. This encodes CASSVGRGSTPLHF. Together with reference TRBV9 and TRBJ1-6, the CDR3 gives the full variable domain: DSGVTQTPKHLITATGQRVTLRCSPRSGDLSVYWYQQSLDQGLQFLIQYYNGEERAKGNILERFSAQQFPDLHSELNLSSLELGDSALYFCASSVGRGSTPLHFGNGTRLTVT.

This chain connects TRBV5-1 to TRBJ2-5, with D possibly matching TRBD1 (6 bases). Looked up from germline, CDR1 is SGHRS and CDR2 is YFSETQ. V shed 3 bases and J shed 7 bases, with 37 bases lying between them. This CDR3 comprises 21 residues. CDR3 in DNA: TGCGCCAGCAGCTCCGTAACCGGGACAAACGCCGTCAAGAGACCAAGTGCGACCCAGTACTTC. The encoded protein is CASSSVTGTNAVKRPSATQYF. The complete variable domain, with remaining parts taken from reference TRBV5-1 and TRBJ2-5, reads KAGVTQTPRYLIKTRGQQVTLSCSPISGHRSVSWYQQTPGQGLQFLFEYFSETQRNKGNFPGRFSGRQFSNSRSEMNVSTLELGDSALYLCASSSVTGTNAVKRPSATQYFGPGTRLLVL.

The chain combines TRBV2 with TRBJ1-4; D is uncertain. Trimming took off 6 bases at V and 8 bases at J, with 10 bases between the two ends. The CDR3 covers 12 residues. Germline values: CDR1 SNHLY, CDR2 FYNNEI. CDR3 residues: CASSYQTEKLFF. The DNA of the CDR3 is TGTGCCAGCAGCTACCAGACAGAAAAACTGTTTTTT.

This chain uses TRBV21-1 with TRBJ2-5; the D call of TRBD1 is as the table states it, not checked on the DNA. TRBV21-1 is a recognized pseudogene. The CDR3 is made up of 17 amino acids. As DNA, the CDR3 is TGTGCCAGCAGCCTCAACAAAGTGGGGCAACCTCAAGAGACCCAGTACTTC. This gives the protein CASSLNKVGQPQETQYF.

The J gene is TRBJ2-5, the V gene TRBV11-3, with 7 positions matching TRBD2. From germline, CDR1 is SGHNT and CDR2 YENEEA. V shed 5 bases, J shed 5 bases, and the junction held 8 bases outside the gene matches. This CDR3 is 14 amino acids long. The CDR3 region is CASSPRGETETQYF. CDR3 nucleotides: TGTGCCAGCAGCCCCCGGGGGGAGACGGAGACCCAGTACTTC.

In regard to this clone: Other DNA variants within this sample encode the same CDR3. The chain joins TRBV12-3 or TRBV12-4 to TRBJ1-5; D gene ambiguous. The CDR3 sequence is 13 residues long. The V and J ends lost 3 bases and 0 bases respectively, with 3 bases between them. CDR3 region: CASSFYSNQPQHF. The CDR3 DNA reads TGTGCCAGCAGTTTCTATAGCAATCAGCCCCAGCATTTT.

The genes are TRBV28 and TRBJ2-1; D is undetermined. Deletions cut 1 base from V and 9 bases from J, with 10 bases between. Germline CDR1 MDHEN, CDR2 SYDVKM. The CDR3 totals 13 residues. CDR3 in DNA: TGTGCCAGCAGTTTATTGCGAGTCGGTGAGCAGTTCTTC. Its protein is CASSLLRVGEQFF.

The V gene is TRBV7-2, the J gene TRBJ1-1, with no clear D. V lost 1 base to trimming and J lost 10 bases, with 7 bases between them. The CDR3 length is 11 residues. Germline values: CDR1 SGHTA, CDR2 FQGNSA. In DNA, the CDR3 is TGTGCCAGCAGCTTAGATGTCGGAGCTTTCTTT. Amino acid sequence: CASSLDVGAFF.

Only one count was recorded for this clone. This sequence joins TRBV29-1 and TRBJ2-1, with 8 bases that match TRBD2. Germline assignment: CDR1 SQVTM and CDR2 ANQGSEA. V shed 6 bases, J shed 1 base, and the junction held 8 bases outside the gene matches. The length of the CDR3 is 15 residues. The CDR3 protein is CSVREAQGSYNEQFF. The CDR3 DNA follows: TGCAGCGTGCGGGAGGCCCAGGGGTCCTACAATGAGCAGTTCTTC.

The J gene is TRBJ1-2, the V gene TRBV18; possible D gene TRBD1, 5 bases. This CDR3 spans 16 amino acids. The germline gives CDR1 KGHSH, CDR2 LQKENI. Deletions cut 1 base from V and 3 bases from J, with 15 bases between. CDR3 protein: CASSPLAGIGYYGYTF. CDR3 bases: TGTGCCAGCTCACCACTGGCAGGGATTGGGTACTATGGCTACACCTTC. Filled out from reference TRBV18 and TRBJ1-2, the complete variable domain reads NAGVMQNPRHLVRRRGQEARLRCSPMKGHSHVYWYRQLPEEGLKFMVYLQKENIIDESGMPKERFSAEFPKEGPSILRIQQVVRGDSAAYFCASSPLAGIGYYGYTFGSGTRLTVV.